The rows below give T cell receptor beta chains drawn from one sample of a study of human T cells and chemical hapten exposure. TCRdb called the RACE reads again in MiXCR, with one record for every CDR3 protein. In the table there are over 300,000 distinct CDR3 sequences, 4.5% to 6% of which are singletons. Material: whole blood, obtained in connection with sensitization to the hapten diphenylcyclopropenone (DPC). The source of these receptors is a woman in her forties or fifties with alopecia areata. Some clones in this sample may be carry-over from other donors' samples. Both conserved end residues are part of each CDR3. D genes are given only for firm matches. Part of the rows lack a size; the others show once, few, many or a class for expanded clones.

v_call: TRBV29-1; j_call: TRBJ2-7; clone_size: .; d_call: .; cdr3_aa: CSVEDTSYEQYF; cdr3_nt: TGCAGCGTTGAGGACACCTCCTACGAGCAGTACTTC
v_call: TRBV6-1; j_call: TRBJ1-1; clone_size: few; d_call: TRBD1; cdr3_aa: CASIPDRGPGRTEAFF; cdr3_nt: TGTGCCAGCATCCCCGACAGGGGCCCAGGGCGCACTGAAGCTTTCTTT
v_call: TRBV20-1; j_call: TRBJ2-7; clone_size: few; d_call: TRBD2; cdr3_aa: CSATWTSGTYEQYF; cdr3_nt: TGCAGTGCTACCTGGACTAGCGGGACCTACGAGCAGTACTTC
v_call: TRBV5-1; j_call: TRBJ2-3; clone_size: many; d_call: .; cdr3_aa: CASSLEGSGPDTQYF; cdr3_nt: TGCGCCAGCAGCTTGGAGGGTTCAGGGCCAGATACGCAGTATTTT
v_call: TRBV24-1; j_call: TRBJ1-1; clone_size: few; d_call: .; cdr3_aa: CATSDLRGGAFF; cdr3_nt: TGTGCCACCAGTGATTTGCGGGGGGGAGCTTTCTTT
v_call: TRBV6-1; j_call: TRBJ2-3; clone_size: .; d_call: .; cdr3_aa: CASSEALRWGPLTDTQYF; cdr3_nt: TGTGCCAGCAGTGAAGCGCTTCGGTGGGGGCCCCTCACAGATACGCAGTATTTT
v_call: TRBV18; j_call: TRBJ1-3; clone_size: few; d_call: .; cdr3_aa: CASSPVPDTGNTIYF; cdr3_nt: TGTGCCAGCTCACCCGTCCCGGACACGGGAAACACCATATATTTT
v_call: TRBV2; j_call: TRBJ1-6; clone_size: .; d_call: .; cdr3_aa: CASSVGTINNSPLHF; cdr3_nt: TGTGCCAGCAGCGTGGGGACAATAAATAATTCACCCCTCCACTTT
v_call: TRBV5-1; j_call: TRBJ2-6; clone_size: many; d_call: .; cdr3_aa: CASKLGNAGANVLTF; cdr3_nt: TGCGCCAGCAAGCTGGGCAACGCTGGGGCCAACGTCCTGACTTTC
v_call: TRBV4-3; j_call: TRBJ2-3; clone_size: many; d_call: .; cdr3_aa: CASSPVLSTDTQYF; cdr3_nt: TGCGCCAGCAGCCCCGTTTTGTCCACAGATACGCAGTATTTT
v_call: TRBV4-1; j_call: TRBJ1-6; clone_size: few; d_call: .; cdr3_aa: CASSTVPTYHSPLHF; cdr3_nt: TGCGCCAGCTCGACAGTCCCGACCTACCATTCACCCCTCCACTTT
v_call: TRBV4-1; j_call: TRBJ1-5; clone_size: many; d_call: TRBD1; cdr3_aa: CASSQGQGASQPQHF; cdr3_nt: TGCGCCAGCAGCCAGGGACAGGGGGCTAGTCAGCCCCAGCATTTT
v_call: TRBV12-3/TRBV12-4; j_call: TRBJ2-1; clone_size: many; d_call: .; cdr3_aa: CASSPQGGLGEQFF; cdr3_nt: TGTGCCAGCAGCCCTCAGGGGGGGCTCGGGGAGCAGTTCTTC
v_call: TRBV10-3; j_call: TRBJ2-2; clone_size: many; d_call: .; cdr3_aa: CAINGRENTGELFF; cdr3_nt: TGTGCCATCAATGGCAGGGAGAACACCGGGGAGCTGTTTTTT
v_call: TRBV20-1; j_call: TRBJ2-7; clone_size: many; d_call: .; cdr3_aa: CSAREGPEQYF; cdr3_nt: TGCAGTGCTAGAGAGGGTCCCGAGCAGTACTTC
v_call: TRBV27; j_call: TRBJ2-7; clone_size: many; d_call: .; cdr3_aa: CASSLSGPLNREQYF; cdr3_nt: TGTGCCAGCAGTCTCTCAGGGCCACTCAACCGCGAGCAGTACTTC
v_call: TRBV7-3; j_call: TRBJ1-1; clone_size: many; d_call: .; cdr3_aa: CASSLTGSTEAFF; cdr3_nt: TGTGCCAGCAGCTTAACAGGGAGCACTGAAGCTTTCTTT
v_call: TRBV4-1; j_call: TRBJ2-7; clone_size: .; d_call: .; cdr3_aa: CASGPRDGSYEQYF; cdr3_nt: TGCGCCAGCGGCCCGCGGGACGGTTCCTACGAGCAGTACTTC
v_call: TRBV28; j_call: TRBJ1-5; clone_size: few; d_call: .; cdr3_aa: CASSSGTGGTTDQPQHF; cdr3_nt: TGTGCCAGCAGTTCCGGAACGGGGGGCACGACCGATCAGCCCCAGCATTTT
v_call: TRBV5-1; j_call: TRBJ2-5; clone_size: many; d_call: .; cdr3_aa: CASSNGPSETQYF; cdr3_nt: TGCGCCAGCAGCAACGGCCCCTCGGAGACCCAGTACTTC
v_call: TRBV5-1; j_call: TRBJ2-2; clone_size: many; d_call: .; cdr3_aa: CASSYDTGELFF; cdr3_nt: TGCGCCAGCAGCTACGACACCGGGGAGCTGTTTTTT
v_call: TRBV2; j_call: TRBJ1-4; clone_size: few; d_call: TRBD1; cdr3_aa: CASSEQGPPLGKLFF; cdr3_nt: TGTGCCAGCAGCGAACAGGGGCCGCCGTTAGGTAAACTGTTTTTT
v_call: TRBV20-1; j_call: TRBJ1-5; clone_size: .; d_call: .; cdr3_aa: CSAREGDWDQPQHF; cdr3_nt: TGCAGTGCTAGAGAAGGCGATTGGGATCAGCCCCAGCATTTT
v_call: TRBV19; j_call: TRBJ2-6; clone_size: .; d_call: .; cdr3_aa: CASSLGSRGANVLTF; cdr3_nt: TGTGCCAGTAGCCTGGGGTCTAGAGGGGCCAACGTCCTGACTTTC
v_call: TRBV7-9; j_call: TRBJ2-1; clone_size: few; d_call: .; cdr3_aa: CASSLGRLGNEQFF; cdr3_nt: TGTGCCAGCAGCTTGGGTCGGCTAGGCAATGAGCAGTTCTTC
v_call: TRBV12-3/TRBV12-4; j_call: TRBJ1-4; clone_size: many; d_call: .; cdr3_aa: CASSFGSDEKLFF; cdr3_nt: TGTGCCAGCAGTTTCGGGTCTGATGAAAAACTGTTTTTT
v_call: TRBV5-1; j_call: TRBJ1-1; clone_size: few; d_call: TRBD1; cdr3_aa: CASSLSGGQTEAFF; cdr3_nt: TGCGCCAGCAGCTTGTCAGGGGGCCAAACTGAAGCTTTCTTT
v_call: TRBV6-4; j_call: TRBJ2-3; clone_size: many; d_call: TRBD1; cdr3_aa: CASSPGQGRYTDTQYF; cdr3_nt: TGTGCCAGCAGCCCCGGACAGGGGCGATACACAGATACGCAGTATTTT
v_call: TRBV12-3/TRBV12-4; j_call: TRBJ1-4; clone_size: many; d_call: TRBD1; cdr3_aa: CASSSRDRGADEKLFF; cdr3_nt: TGTGCCAGCAGCTCCCGGGACAGGGGGGCGGATGAAAAACTGTTTTTT
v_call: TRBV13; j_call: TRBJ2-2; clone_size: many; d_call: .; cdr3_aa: CASSHTGANTGELFF; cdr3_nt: TGTGCCAGCAGTCATACCGGGGCGAACACCGGGGAGCTGTTTTTT
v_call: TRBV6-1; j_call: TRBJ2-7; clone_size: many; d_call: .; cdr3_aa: CASGQGYEQYF; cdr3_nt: TGTGCCAGCGGGCAGGGCTACGAGCAGTACTTC
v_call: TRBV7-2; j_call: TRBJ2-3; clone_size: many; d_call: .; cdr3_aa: CASRRDHARDTQYF; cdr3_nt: TGTGCCAGCAGACGAGACCATGCCAGAGATACGCAGTATTTT
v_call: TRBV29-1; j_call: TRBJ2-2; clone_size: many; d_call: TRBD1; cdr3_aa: CSVFDREYTGELFF; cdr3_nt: TGCAGCGTCTTTGACAGGGAGTACACCGGGGAGCTGTTTTTT
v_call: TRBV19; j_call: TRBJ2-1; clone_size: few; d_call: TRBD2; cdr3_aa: CASSIGAGGYNEQFF; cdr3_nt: TGTGCCAGTAGTATAGGAGCGGGGGGTTACAATGAGCAGTTCTTC
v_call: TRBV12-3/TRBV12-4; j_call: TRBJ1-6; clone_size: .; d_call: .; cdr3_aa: CASGRQGQSLNSPLHF; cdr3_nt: TGTGCCAGCGGCCGCCAGGGCCAAAGTCTAAATTCACCCCTCCACTTT
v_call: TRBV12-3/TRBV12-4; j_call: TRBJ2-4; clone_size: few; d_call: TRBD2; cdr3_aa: CASKAGGLNIQYF; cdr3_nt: TGTGCCAGCAAAGCGGGGGGGCTAAACATTCAGTACTTC
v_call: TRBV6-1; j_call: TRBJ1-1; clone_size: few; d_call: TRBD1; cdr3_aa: CASERDRLSKAFF; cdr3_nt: TGTGCCAGCGAGAGGGACAGGTTGAGTAAAGCTTTCTTT
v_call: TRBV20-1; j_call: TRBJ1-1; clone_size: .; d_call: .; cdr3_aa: CSASQGYTEAFF; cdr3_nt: TGCAGTGCTTCACAGGGATACACTGAAGCTTTCTTT
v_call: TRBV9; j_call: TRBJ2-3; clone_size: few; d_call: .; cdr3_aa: CASSVNSLTDTQYF; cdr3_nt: TGTGCCAGCAGCGTAAACTCCCTTACAGATACGCAGTATTTT
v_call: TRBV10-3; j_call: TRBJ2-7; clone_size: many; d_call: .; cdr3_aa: CAISTSYEQYF; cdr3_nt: TGTGCCATCAGCACCTCCTACGAGCAGTACTTC
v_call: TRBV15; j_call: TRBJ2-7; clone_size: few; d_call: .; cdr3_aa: CATSRETAGYEQYF; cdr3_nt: TGTGCCACCAGCAGAGAAACGGCCGGTTACGAGCAGTACTTC
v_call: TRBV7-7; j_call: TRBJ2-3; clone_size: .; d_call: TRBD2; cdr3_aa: CASSRGAAGGVDTQYF; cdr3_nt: TGTGCCAGCAGCCGCGGGGCAGCGGGAGGGGTAGATACGCAGTATTTT
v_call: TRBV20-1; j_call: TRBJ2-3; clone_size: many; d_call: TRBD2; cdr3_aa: CSARVRAGGSRDTQYF; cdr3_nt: TGCAGTGCTAGAGTTAGAGCGGGAGGATCAAGGGATACGCAGTATTTT